These 28 T cell receptor beta chains originate from one sample sequenced in a study of shared clonotypes between healthy human individuals. Generated by immunoSEQ multiplex PCR, the TCRdb table keeps only in-frame clones and is missing some. The sample has hundreds of thousands of clones, roughly four fifths seen once. Source material: PBMCs. Source of these receptors: a woman aged 40-49 years in good health. Some clones in this sample may be carry-over from other donors' samples.

In its sample, this clone was seen a few times. The chain is built from TRBV5-4 and TRBJ2-7; D could derive from TRBD1 or TRBD2 (5 bases each). Trimming shortened V by 4 bases and J by 6 bases, and 17 bases separated the two germline ends. Germline V gene data show CDR1 as SGHNT and CDR2 as YYREEE (reference sequence). The CDR3 is made up of 14 amino acids. This CDR3 is CASSPGTERGEQYF. The DNA of the CDR3 is TGTGCCAGCAGCCCTGGGACGGAGAGGGGCGAGCAGTACTTC.

Concerning this clone: Other nucleotide sequences from this sample produce the same CDR3. This chain joins TRBV2 and TRBJ2-7, with 11 bases that match TRBD2. With 6 bases clipped from V and 4 bases from J, the junction kept 2 bases outside the gene matches. The CDR3 contains 13 residues. The V gene's germline CDR1 is SNHLY and CDR2 FYNNEI. The CDR3 region has the DNA TGTGCCAGCAGCCTAGCGGGAGGTTACGAGCAGTACTTC. Protein sequence: CASSLAGGYEQYF.

This clone was counted a single time. The V call is TRBV25-1, the J call TRBJ1-5; weak D call: TRBD1 (6 bases). The germline V gene has CDR1 MGHDK and CDR2 SYGVNS. This CDR3 region has 15 residues. Trimming shortened V by 1 base and J by 5 bases, and 12 bases separated the two germline ends. CDR3 nucleotides: TGTGCCAGCAGTGAATCCGCAGGGGTCGATCAGCCCCAGCATTTT. Translating it yields CASSESAGVDQPQHF.

The rearrangement joins TRBV5-5 to TRBJ1-2; TRBD1 is a possible D gene (5 bases). Germline V gene data show CDR1 as SGHKS and CDR2 as YYEKEE (reference sequence). The CDR3 has 13 residues. The V end lost 4 bases, the J end lost 5 bases, and 12 bases lay between the germline ends. The CDR3 here is CASSPAGPYGYTF. As DNA, the CDR3 is TGTGCCAGCAGCCCCGCGGGGCCTTATGGCTACACCTTC.

The chain employs TRBV6-5 and TRBJ1-1, with D perhaps matching TRBD1 (5 bases). Per the germline V gene, CDR1 is MNHEY and CDR2 is SVGAGI. V lost 2 bases to trimming and J lost 4 bases, with 14 bases between them. The CDR3 length is 15 residues. The CDR3 reads CASSYEPVQGTEAFF. CDR3 DNA sequence: TGTGCCAGCAGTTACGAACCAGTTCAGGGCACTGAAGCTTTCTTT.

The chain uses TRBV19 and TRBJ2-4, with 9 bases fitting TRBD2. CDR3 size: 16 residues. Germline V gene lookup returns CDR1 LNHDA and CDR2 SQIVND (reference sequence). Trimming removed 2 bases from V and 8 bases from J; junction bases left unmatched: 10. CDR3 nucleotide sequence: TGTGCCAGTAGTATAACCCCTGCGGGAGGGGCCCACATTCAGTACTTC. Its translation is CASSITPAGGAHIQYF.

This clone is a singleton in its sample. The gene calls are TRBV18 and TRBJ1-1; 7 nucleotides line up with TRBD1. The germline V gene has CDR1 KGHSH and CDR2 LQKENI. This CDR3 is built from 15 residues. Trimming at V came to 4 bases and at J to 5 bases, leaving 10 bases not matched to a gene. CDR3 DNA sequence: TGTGCCAGCTCACTTCAAGGAGGGGGCAGGACTGAAGCTTTCTTT. Translated: CASSLQGGGRTEAFF.

The chain links TRBV29-1 to TRBJ2-3; D is unclear. The V gene lost 7 bases and the J gene lost 0 bases, with 11 bases spanning the gap. Looked up from germline, CDR1 is SQVTM and CDR2 is ANQGSEA. This CDR3 has 13 residues. Here the CDR3 DNA reads TGCAGCGGTCACCGGGCTAGCACAGATACGCAGTATTTT. Its protein product is CSGHRASTDTQYF.

The chain links TRBV5-4 to TRBJ2-5; no definite D call. The CDR3 has 13 amino acids. Germline-derived CDR1 and CDR2 are SGHNT and YYREEE (reference sequence). Trimming stripped 3 bases from V and 5 bases from J, with 11 bases between. Here the CDR3 DNA reads TGTGCCAGCAGCTCGGGCCCGGATGAGACCCAGTACTTC. This translates into CASSSGPDETQYF. Full variable domain (outside the CDR3, taken from reference TRBV5-4 and TRBJ2-5): ETGVTQSPTHLIKTRGQQVTLRCSSQSGHNTVSWYQQALGQGPQFIFQYYREEENGRGNFPPRFSGLQFPNYSSELNVNALELDDSALYLCASSSGPDETQYFGPGTRLLVL.

This sequence joins TRBV6-4 and TRBJ2-5, with TRBD1 as a possible D gene (5 bases). The end of the DNA aligns better with TRBJ2-7, so the J call may be wrong. The CDR3 contains 14 residues. Germline assignment: CDR1 MRHNA and CDR2 SNTAGT. The CDR3 coding sequence is TGTGCCAGCAGTGACAAGGGGTCCCCCTCCGAGCAGTACTTC. This encodes CASSDKGSPSEQYF.

The rearrangement uses TRBV4-3 and TRBJ1-1, with D possibly TRBD1 on 5 matching bases. Per germline, CDR1 LGHNA and CDR2 YSLEER. V lost 4 bases and J 6 bases, leaving 15 bases between the germline ends. The CDR3 spans 14 residues. The CDR3, as DNA: TGCGCCAGCAGCCCTGATTCCAGGGACGCTGAAGCTTTCTTT. Residues: CASSPDSRDAEAFF.

The chain links TRBV19 to TRBJ1-5; 10 positions match TRBD1. Trimming cost V 6 bases and J 5 bases; bases outside gene matches: 7. Germline V gene data show CDR1 as LNHDA and CDR2 as SQIVND (reference sequence). This CDR3 contains 15 residues. The DNA of the CDR3 is TGTGCCAGTAGGGTCGGGACAGGGGATTATCAGCCCCAGCATTTT. Translation gives CASRVGTGDYQPQHF.

The rearrangement links TRBV5-6 to TRBJ1-1; the D gene is possibly TRBD1 (5 bases). The germline gives CDR1 SGHDT, CDR2 YYEEEE. The germline V and J ends were trimmed by 5 bases and 10 bases, with 21 bases remaining between them. There are 14 residues in the CDR3. As DNA, the CDR3 is TGTGCCAGCAGTTATGTAGACAGCTTTGTGGGAGCTTTCTTT. Its translation is CASSYVDSFVGAFF.

This clone was counted at least ten times. The same CDR3 is also encoded by other DNA sequences in this sample. This chain uses TRBV28 with TRBJ1-5; 9 nucleotides agree with TRBD1. This CDR3 has 14 residues. Germline V gene sequence: CDR1 MDHEN, CDR2 SYDVKM. The V gene end was trimmed by 8 bases and the J gene end by 0 bases; junction bases not matched to a gene: 2. The CDR3 nucleotides read TGTGCCAGCCGGACAGGGGATAGCAATCAGCCCCAGCATTTT. It is translated as CASRTGDSNQPQHF. Drawing the rest from reference TRBV28 and TRBJ1-5, the complete variable domain is DVKVTQSSRYLVKRTGEKVFLECVQDMDHENMFWYRQDPGLGLRLIYFSYDVKMKEKGDIPEGYSVSREKKERFSLILESASTNQTSMYLCASRTGDSNQPQHFGDGTRLSIL.

J is TRBJ2-1 and V is TRBV10-3; possibly TRBD1 for D (5 bases). The CDR3 is 14 residues long. Between the trimmed V and J ends, which lost 0 bases and 8 bases, there was a span of 11 bases. Germline V lookup: CDR1 ENHRY, CDR2 SYGVKD. This CDR3 is CAISESLGEDEQFF. Here the CDR3 DNA reads TGTGCCATCAGTGAGTCGTTAGGGGAAGATGAGCAGTTCTTC.

The chain couples TRBV18 to TRBJ1-5; TRBD1 matches 8 bases. Trimming cost V 4 bases and J 3 bases; bases outside gene matches: 2. CDR1 is KGHSH, CDR2 LQKENI, per germline. The CDR3 is 14 residues long. CDR3 nucleotide sequence: TGTGCCAGCTCACGGACAGGGCTCAATCAGCCCCAGCATTTT. It is translated as CASSRTGLNQPQHF.

CDR3 coding DNA: TGTGCCAGCAATCGGGAGTCGGGATACAATGAGCAGTTCTTC. It encodes CASNRESGYNEQFF. This chain connects TRBV5-8 to TRBJ2-1; a weak D match, TRBD2 (6 bases). In germline, CDR1 is SGHTS, CDR2 YDEGEE. The germline V and J ends were trimmed by 6 bases and 4 bases, with 14 bases remaining between them. The CDR3 is 14 amino acids.

This chain links TRBV27 with TRBJ2-1, with TRBD2 matching 11 bases. This CDR3 contains 15 residues. The V segment lost 3 bases and the J segment 5 bases; nucleotides outside the gene matches: 3. The germline gives CDR1 MNHEY, CDR2 SMNVEV (reference sequence). The CDR3 nucleotides read TGTGCCAGCAGTTTCGGGACTAGCGGAAACAATGAGCAGTTCTTC. Translation gives CASSFGTSGNNEQFF.

This clone was observed a few times. It differs at one base from a far larger clone, so likely a read error. The V gene is TRBV29-1, the J gene TRBJ2-7; TRBD1 matches 8 bases. The CDR3 has 11 residues. Germline CDR1 and CDR2: SQVTM and ANQGSEA. Unmatched junction bases numbered 4, after V lost 7 bases and J lost 5 bases. In DNA form, the CDR3 reads TGCAGCGCTATGACAGGGGACGAGCAGTACTTC. Its protein product is CSAMTGDEQYF.

Details on this clone: Since a far larger clone is one base different, this is likely a read error. The CDR3 sequence is CASSNGQGHQPQRF. In nucleotides, the CDR3 is TGTGCCAGCAGTAACGGACAGGGACATCAGCCCCAGCGTTTT. The rearrangement uses TRBV25-1 and TRBJ1-5, with 8 positions matching TRBD1. CDR1 is MGHDK, CDR2 SYGVNS, per germline. The CDR3 runs 14 residues. Looking up the rest from reference TRBV25-1 and TRBJ1-5 gives the full variable domain: EADIYQTPRYLVIGTGKKITLECSQTMGHDKMYWYQQDPGMELHLIHYSYGVNSTEKGDLSSESTVSRIRTEHFPLTLESARPSHTSQYLCASSNGQGHQPQRFGDGTRLSIL.

The chain couples TRBV7-7 to TRBJ2-7; 7 nucleotides agree with TRBD1. Germline V gives CDR1 SSHAT, CDR2 FNYEAQ (reference sequence). Trimming removed 4 bases from V and 3 bases from J; junction bases left unmatched: 6. The CDR3 has 14 residues. DNA of the CDR3: TGTGCCAGCAGCTCCGGACAGGTGATCTACGAGCAGTACTTC. Translation gives CASSSGQVIYEQYF.

The V and J genes are TRBV7-9 and TRBJ2-7, with 10 nucleotides matching TRBD2. V was clipped by 6 bases and J by 7 bases; unmatched bases: 15. This CDR3 contains 16 residues. Germline V gene sequence: CDR1 SEHNR, CDR2 FQNEAQ (reference sequence). This chain's CDR3 is CASRQSTAGGLREQYF. CDR3 bases: TGTGCCAGCAGACAAAGCACAGCGGGAGGGCTGAGGGAGCAGTACTTC.

About this clone itself: With only one base between it and a far larger clone, this is likely a read error. This sequence joins TRBV7-2 and TRBJ1-1; 7 bases fit TRBD1. The trim removed 4 bases at V and 12 bases at J, leaving 14 bases unmatched. In germline, CDR1 is SGHTA, CDR2 FQGNSA. The CDR3 totals 14 residues. As DNA, the CDR3 is TGTGCCAGCAGCTGGCGACAGGGCTCTGTAAAAACTTTCTTT. It codes for CASSWRQGSVKTFF.

Notes on this clone: A clone one base away is much larger, so this may be a read error. Other nucleotide sequences from this sample produce the same CDR3. The rearrangement uses TRBV5-1 and TRBJ2-5, with no clear D. Germline values: CDR1 SGHRS, CDR2 YFSETQ. The CDR3 has 13 residues. CDR3 coding DNA: TGCGCCAGCAGCTTGGCTCAGCAAGAGACCCAATACTTC. Amino acids: CASSLAQQETQYF.

The chain is built from TRBV27 and TRBJ2-7; D is unresolved. Trimming stripped 4 bases from V and 2 bases from J, with 12 bases between. Germline V lookup: CDR1 MNHEY, CDR2 SMNVEV (reference sequence). This CDR3 region has 14 residues. In DNA, the CDR3 is TGTGCCAGCAGTTGGCTGGGTGTCCCCTACGAGCAGTACTTC. This codes for CASSWLGVPYEQYF.

The chain recombines TRBV9 with TRBJ2-3, with a tentative D call TRBD2 (6 bases). V lost 0 bases to trimming and J lost 1 base, with 9 bases between them. The CDR3 runs to 15 residues. Looked up from germline, CDR1 is SGDLS and CDR2 is YYNGEE. The CDR3 region has the DNA TGTGCCAGCAGCGTAGGTGAGCGGGGCACAGATACGCAGTATTTT. It is translated as CASSVGERGTDTQYF.

A word on this clone: A far larger clone is just one base off, so this is likely a read error. The chain is built from TRBV18 and TRBJ2-7, with D perhaps TRBD2 (5 bases). This CDR3 contains 15 residues. CDR1 is KGHSH and CDR2 is LQKENI in the germline V gene. The CDR3 region is CASSPPLRVGYERYF. CDR3 DNA sequence: TGTGCCAGCTCACCACCGCTGAGGGTAGGCTACGAGCGGTACTTC.

This clone came up a few times. This likely reflects a read error, since a far larger clone is one base away. The V call is TRBV4-2, the J call TRBJ2-7, with D possibly TRBD1 on 6 matching bases. This CDR3 spans 13 amino acids. The germline V gene has CDR1 LGHNA and CDR2 YNFKEQ. V was cut by 1 base and J by 2 bases, with 6 bases left in between. DNA for the CDR3: TGTGCCAGCAGCCAAGGACAGGCCTACGAGCAGTACTTC. Its translation: CASSQGQAYEQYF.